This T cell receptor (beta chain) is from a study of cytomegalovirus exposure and HLA in healthy donors (dated by TCRdb to about 2017). At the level of the whole study: According to an earlier analysis of 587 of the donors, about 179 million T cells yielded 90 million to 130 million unique TCR beta sequences and approximately 280 Gb of sequence data. An early release that covered about 600 HLA-typed donors contained around 300 gigabases of sequencing data and around 80 million unique TCR sequences. Among the roughly 400 genotyped donors, about 85% belonged to the genetic ancestry cluster associated with self-reported Caucasian donors. The study aimed to test whether signatures of past pathogen exposure could be identified by cataloging public T cell receptors. The study used immunosequencing to profile the T cell repertoires of 666 subjects and linked those repertoires to cytomegalovirus serostatus. Along with the roughly 670-subject first cohort, a separate validation cohort of over 90 different subjects was used. To predict cytomegalovirus infection status, the study combined high-throughput TCR immunosequencing, statistical association of individual TCRs with disease status, and machine learning. A later analysis re-analyzed previously published TCR beta repertoires from approximately 700 donors and added high-resolution HLA genotyping to study TCR occurrence patterns. Rather than drawing on any new phenotypic data, the later analysis identified candidate immune exposures from TCR beta sequences and the way those sequences occurred across donors. An earlier analysis of nearly 600 of the donors applied high-throughput TCR beta sequencing to assess whether each TCR beta V gene segment acted as functional or pseudogenic. Alongside the repertoire data, information on donor age, sex, ethnicity and CMV serostatus was compiled. A later genetic analysis used genome-wide SNP genotypes for about 65% of the roughly 700 donors, treating that subset as a discovery cohort. All discovery cohort repertoires had been generated on a single sequencing platform. Both class I and class II loci were covered by HLA typing, at four-digit resolution. Typing coverage varied by locus: 629-630 donors for A, B, C, DRB1 and DQB1; approximately 560 for DQA1; over 600 for DPA1; around 490 for DPB1. Several DR-DQ haplotypes were handled as single units for association and clustering because linkage in the cohort was strong. On average, 235,054 unique TCR beta nucleotide sequences were sequenced per donor among some 420 genotyped donors of the cohort, with roughly 19% of those sequences being non-productive. The investigation overall reported the following: V-gene and J-gene trimming of TCR beta chains was associated with a missense DCLRE1C variant in a later genetic analysis, and the association was replicated in an independent cohort. According to a later analysis, most CMV-associated TCR beta chains appeared to be HLA-restricted, and the HLA associations seemed to be driven largely by CMV exposure. Cytomegalovirus status was reported to be diagnosed by the classifier with high specificity and sensitivity in both the original and validation cohorts. This cohort had only TCR beta chains sequenced, and the lack of alpha or paired-chain data limited which features could be detected. A total of around 150 TCR beta chains were listed by the study as associated with cytomegalovirus. When HLA alleles, especially DR and DQ, strongly co-occurred, attributing TCR associations to individual alleles was difficult. In a later analysis, HLA-associated TCR beta chains were found to be more clonally expanded and to have lower generation probabilities than equally common non-associated chains. In vitro tests confirmed that a few of the cytomegalovirus-associated TCR beta chains recognize cytomegalovirus antigens. Linkage disequilibrium might explain the correlated functional status among segregating V segments, but an unknown experimental factor could not be excluded. Most TCR sequences were observed very rarely across donors, whereas some public TCRs were present in many individuals. A group of highly shared sequence variants was considered likely to be a technical artifact of the sequencing pipeline. In an earlier analysis of about 540 of the donors, most TCR beta V segments were observed in productive rearrangements about 87% or about 30% of the time, broadly matching IMGT annotations. About 17 rarely observed V segments, including chromosome 9 orphons, were excluded from the earlier analysis of approximately 600 of the donors because counts were too low. A later genetic analysis reported fewer N-insertions in productive TCRs among donors in an Asian-associated ancestry cluster than the approximately 700-donor mean. A further reported finding was that TCR beta sequences accurately predicted the HLA-A and HLA-B alleles for most subjects in the first cohort. Roughly uniform sequencing depth across donors was assumed in presence/absence analyses, although this assumption may not hold. According to the authors, the approach could potentially be generalized to other disease states and immunological phenotypes. A later analysis found that TCR association rates varied across HLA loci, with DRB1 alleles showing the most associated TCRs and HLA-C alleles the fewest. Because HLA typing was unavailable for some donors at each locus, only the typed subset was used in association tests. According to a later analysis, parvovirus B19, influenza, CMV and Epstein-Barr virus appeared linked to several top co-occurrence clusters. The only immune exposure information available for the cohort was CMV serostatus. A later analysis associated around 16,000 TCR beta sequences with specific HLA alleles at a false discovery rate of 0.05.

For this clone: The target of this receptor is not known. No base-level quality is on record; no much larger clone is a single base apart.

The cohort was made up of approximately 670 healthy bone marrow donors. At the time of sampling, all cohort members were nominally healthy, though unrecorded immune exposures were likely present. The donor was CMV seropositive and was included in the group of 250 to 300 seropositive cohort members. A peripheral blood sample was provided by each donor, and peripheral blood mononuclear cells were used for TCR beta sequencing. The Qiagen DNeasy Blood Extraction Kit was used to extract genomic DNA from the blood cell samples. Library preparation employed the immunoSEQ multiplex PCR assay. A mixture of 60 forward primers for TCR Vbeta segments and 13 reverse primers for TCR Jbeta segments was used in the multiplex PCR. The CDR3 region of rearranged TCR beta genes was amplified from genomic DNA with a multiplex PCR assay. The Illumina HiSeq System was used to sequence the amplified TCR beta libraries as 87-base-pair reads. In the paper's pipeline: In a later analysis, about 80 million unique TCR beta chains were counted across the 650 to 750 repertoires, and around 11 million of these chains were shared by at least two donors. To remove PCR and sequencing errors, raw reads were error-corrected and collapsed into unique sequences using a nearest-neighbor algorithm that merged closely related sequences. CDR3 sequences were aligned to IMGT reference sequences to assign V, D and J gene segments. Each retained sequence needed at least a six-nucleotide match to both a V gene segment and a J gene segment. A rearrangement counted as productive if the CDR3 had no stop codons and remained in frame with V and J, and every other rearrangement counted as non-productive. Following IMGT convention, CDR3 was defined as the stretch from the second conserved V-encoded cysteine to the conserved J-encoded phenylalanine. The earlier analysis of about 640 of the donors excluded any sequence lacking an unambiguous match to a single V gene segment. In an earlier analysis of approximately 590 of the donors, V segments were called functional above 56.7% productive rearrangements and were called segregating when the between-donor standard deviation exceeded 5%. A statistical classification framework was developed to diagnose cytomegalovirus status using the catalog of TCR beta chain sequences. In a later analysis, TCR nucleotide sequences were compared against IMGT/GENE-DB human TR gene sequences so that V and J genes could be assigned. Using the TCRdist pipeline, a later analysis assigned CDR3 sequences along with most-parsimonious VDJ recombination scenarios. In a later analysis, each TCR beta chain was defined by its CDR3 amino acid sequence together with its V-gene family, and reads lacking a unique V-gene family were excluded. As a way to deal with suspected cross-contamination and a sequencing artifact, a later analysis dropped 592 nucleotide sequences that were highly shared and had low generation probability. In a later analysis, a clonal expansion index was calculated for each public chain from normalized within-repertoire ranks of inferred template counts. A later analysis computed generation probabilities with a VDJ recombination model fitted to out-of-frame rearrangements, and checked the results against IGoR. A later analysis scored TCR-TCR, TCR-HLA and TCR-CMV co-occurrence with hypergeometric tests, applying a repertoire-size bias correction to TCR pairs. False discovery rates were estimated in a later analysis by permuting HLA or CMV assignments 20 times. A later analysis grouped co-occurring TCRs with DBSCAN, adding TCRdist sequence similarity when clustering within HLA-allele-positive subsets. Co-occurrence clustering excluded repertoires with fewer than 30,000 or more than 120,000 public chains, plus five with anomalous nucleotide sharing. TCRdb retrieved this table from immuneACCESS and kept in-frame rearrangements only. Not all clones are present; in checked studies, unresolved V genes account for under half, and no reason is known for the remainder. V, J and clone size are those of that table, while D and trimming were read from the DNA. The table for this sample lists 200,000 to 300,000 clones; 84% of them were counted only once. The ten largest clonotypes hold roughly 2% of the sample.

Material for sequencing was PBMCs. The source of this sequence is a woman between 40 and 50 years old in good health and CMV-seropositive.

The DNA sequence is TGTGCCAGCAGTGATCGACAGGGATGGACCGATGAGCAGTTCTTC. Translation gives CASSDRQGWTDEQFF. The chain uses TRBV2 and TRBJ2-1; a stretch of 7 junction bases matches TRBD1. For CDR1 and CDR2, the germline V gene lists SNHLY and FYNNEI. Spanning cysteine to phenylalanine, the CDR3 consists of 15 amino acids. Of all the DNA, just the CDR3 is kept, 45 bases in frame from base 1. Trimming accounts for 3 bases at V and 8 bases at J, while the number of junction bases matched to no gene is 10.